This TCR beta chain was retrieved from a study of T cells in Graves' hyperthyroidism and ophthalmopathy. This clonotype came up many times. TCR beta CDR3 region amplification was performed from RNA transcripts. Using the HTBI primer set, a first-round RT-PCR was run on the TCR CDR3. TCRdb re-called the multiplex PCR reads with MiXCR, one entry per CDR3 protein. Of about 620,000 distinct CDR3 sequences in the sample, 15% to 20% were seen once. The CDR3 contains 14 residues. V dropped 0 bases and J dropped 3 bases, with 9 bases sitting between them. Germline V gene data show CDR1 as GTSNPN and CDR2 as SVGIG (reference sequence).

The sequence was collected from a woman in her 30s with Graves' hyperthyroidism. The sequenced sample consisted of blood. The genes are TRBV30 and TRBJ2-1; D uncertain. In DNA form, the CDR3 reads TGTGCCTGGAGTGTAGTAGTTCTCTACAATGAGCAGTTCTTC. This codes for CAWSVVVLYNEQFF.